This T cell receptor beta chain was obtained from a study of blood T cell repertoires in COVID-19. This clone was seen more than once but under ten times. All enrollees were roughly 18 to 90 years old and from about 25 US areas. V was clipped by 0 bases and J by 8 bases, with 10 bases between them. CDR1 is GTSNPN, CDR2 SVGIG, per germline (reference sequence). The CDR3 is made up of 12 amino acids. Only in-frame clones appear in the TCRdb table, and some are missing; sequencing was by immunoSEQ multiplex PCR. This sample yields 150,000 to 200,000 clones, of which around four fifths are seen a single time; roughly 17% belongs to the top ten.

Specimen: PBMCs or T cells enriched from blood (not recorded which). The clonotype was recovered from a woman in her 50s who had recovered from COVID-19. The gene calls are TRBV30 and TRBJ1-2, with D perhaps TRBD1 (6 bases). The CDR3 DNA reads TGTGCCTGGAGTGTAGGGGGTCCGGGCTACACCTTC. Translation: CAWSVGGPGYTF.